The 12 T cell receptor beta chains reported below all come from one sample, sequenced in a study of T cell repertoires in cytomegalovirus infection (dated 2019 in TCRdb). Sequenced using an Illumina HiSeq 1500. TCRdb trimmed public reads at Q25 via fastp, called clones via MiXCR and kept in-frame beta chains. Each record represents a unique CDR3 protein, reported with the most common genes and DNA among its rows. The sample table holds under 50,000 distinct CDR3 sequences, of which approximately 22% were seen once. Around 18% of the sample is held by the ten biggest clonotypes. These receptors have no known antigen. Source material: PBMCs, sequenced either directly or after in vitro stimulation (not recorded which). All receptors come from a human donor in good health (CMV status not recorded). Some clones in this sample may be carry-over from other donors' samples.

The chain is built from TRBV12-3 or TRBV12-4 and TRBJ2-1; 7 bases map to TRBD1. The CDR3 totals 18 residues. The V gene end was trimmed by 4 bases and the J gene end by 5 bases; junction bases not matched to a gene: 17. The CDR3 here is CASSSDPGGHSFNNEQFF. The CDR3 DNA sequence: TGTGCCAGCAGTTCAGATCCAGGGGGACACAGCTTCAACAATGAGCAGTTCTTC.

Only a few counts were recorded for this clonotype. The chain recombines TRBV24-1 with TRBJ1-2; 8 bases are a match to TRBD1. CDR3 length: 20 amino acids. Germline assignment: CDR1 KGHDR and CDR2 SFDVKD. The V and J ends lost 9 bases and 8 bases, in that order; junction bases with no gene match: 31. The CDR3 region has the DNA TGTGCCACCGTGGGGACAGGTACCACTCTTGCCCCCAGACACCGAATCGGCTACACCTTC. Translation gives CATVGTGTTLAPRHRIGYTF.

This clonotype was seen ten or more times. This CDR3 is CATSRRQGSEQYF. The CDR3 nucleotides read TGTGCCACCAGCAGACGACAGGGAAGCGAGCAGTACTTC. V gene TRBV15 combines with J gene TRBJ2-7, with 7 nucleotides matching TRBD1. Germline trimming cut 2 bases from V and 6 bases from J; bases unmatched to any gene: 4. Germline CDR1 is LNHNV and CDR2 is YYDKDF (reference sequence). The CDR3 extends over 13 amino acids.

This clonotype showed up just a few times. The chain employs TRBV5-1 and TRBJ2-7; no clear D gene. Germline V lookup: CDR1 SGHRS, CDR2 YFSETQ. The V gene lost 4 bases and the J gene lost 3 bases, with 14 bases spanning the gap. The CDR3 is 14 residues long. CDR3 protein: CASSPVGSYYEQYF. DNA for the CDR3: TGCGCCAGCAGCCCTGTGGGCAGTTACTACGAGCAGTACTTC. Full variable domain (missing parts from reference TRBV5-1 and TRBJ2-7): KAGVTQTPRYLIKTRGQQVTLSCSPISGHRSVSWYQQTPGQGLQFLFEYFSETQRNKGNFPGRFSGRQFSNSRSEMNVSTLELGDSALYLCASSPVGSYYEQYFGPGTRLTVT.

This clonotype has ten or more counts. The V and J genes are TRBV4-3 and TRBJ2-7, with 7 bases identical to TRBD2. With 1 base clipped from V and 0 bases from J, the junction kept 0 bases outside the gene matches. The germline V gene encodes CDR1 LGHNA and CDR2 YSLEER. This CDR3 contains 14 residues. Written as DNA, the CDR3 is TGCGCCAGCAGCCAAGGACTAGCCTCCTACGAGCAGTACTTC. Its translation: CASSQGLASYEQYF.

With respect to this clonotype: This clone may be a read error of a much larger clone one base away. The J gene is TRBJ1-3, the V gene TRBV3-1; 8 bases are a match to TRBD1. This CDR3 has 14 residues. Germline CDR1 LGHDT, CDR2 YNNKEL (reference sequence). The CDR3 loop is CASNQRDRGNTIYF. CDR3 bases: TGTGCCAGCAACCAACGGGACAGGGGAAACACCATATATTTT.

Sample share makes this clonotype medium-sized. J is TRBJ2-7 and V is TRBV7-9; 9 positions match TRBD1. This CDR3 is 14 amino acids long. Germline loops: CDR1 SEHNR, CDR2 FQNEAQ (reference sequence). J lost 3 bases, V lost 3 bases, and 3 bases had no gene match. CDR3 protein: CASSFSGQGYEQYF. The DNA for the CDR3 is TGTGCCAGCAGCTTCTCGGGACAGGGCTACGAGCAGTACTTC.

This clonotype was counted between two and nine times. The CDR3 DNA is TGTGCCAGCAGTTACCTTGGACTAGCGGCACACAATGAGCAGTTCTTC. It specifies CASSYLGLAAHNEQFF. The chain is built from TRBV7-9 and TRBJ2-1; the match to TRBD2 covers 10 bases. Germline-derived CDR1 and CDR2 are SEHNR and FQNEAQ (reference sequence). The CDR3 runs 16 residues. With V trimmed by 6 bases and J by 5 bases, 10 bases remained unmatched.

This clonotype was observed a single time. The gene calls are TRBV5-6 and TRBJ2-7, with TRBD1 matching over 7 bases. Germline V CDR1 and CDR2: SGHDT, YYEEEE. The CDR3 is 13 amino acids. Losses at the gene ends were 3 bases for V and 6 bases for J; bases not matched to a gene: 6. Here the CDR3 reads CASSYRGAGEQYF. In DNA form, the CDR3 reads TGTGCCAGCAGCTACAGGGGCGCGGGCGAGCAGTACTTC.

CDR3 sequence: CASSAQTGGRPLHF. The CDR3 nucleotides are TGTGCCAGCAGCGCCCAAACAGGGGGGAGACCCCTCCACTTT. The chain employs TRBV7-2 and TRBJ1-6; 8 bases match TRBD1. The ends lost 5 bases at V and 12 bases at J; junction bases unmatched: 9. Germline V gene sequence: CDR1 SGHTA, CDR2 FQGNSA. The CDR3 loop spans 14 amino acids.

This clonotype was found a few times. The chain carries TRBV12-3 or TRBV12-4 and TRBJ2-2; D is possibly TRBD2 (6 bases). The V gene lost 3 bases and the J gene lost 6 bases, with 14 bases spanning the gap. CDR3 length equals 15 residues. The CDR3 reads CASSFQRSGAGELFF. The CDR3, as DNA: TGTGCCAGCAGTTTCCAAAGATCGGGAGCCGGGGAGCTGTTTTTT.

In this sample, this clonotype turned up a few times. The V gene is TRBV12-3 or TRBV12-4, the J gene TRBJ2-4, with 9 bases matching TRBD2. The CDR3 is 16 residues long. V dropped 3 bases and J dropped 4; count of bases not matched to a gene: 7. The CDR3 loop is CASSLAGTSWKNIQYF. For the CDR3, the DNA is TGTGCCAGCAGTTTGGCCGGGACTAGCTGGAAAAACATTCAGTACTTC.